This passage covers 22 T cell receptor beta chains from one sample sequenced in a study of regulatory T cells in long-lasting Graves disease. Arm-PCR with iRepertoire HTBI primers amplified the CDR3 regions for these TCR beta libraries. TCRdb ran MiXCR on the multiplex PCR reads and lists one entry per CDR3 protein. The repertoire holds hundreds of thousands of distinct CDR3 sequences, with about a fifth as singletons. The time point was: persistent/refractory GD, antithyroid drugs over 5 years with positive TRAb. PBMC RNA was the source of the TCR library. The material was peripheral blood mononuclear cells (PBMCs), obtained when the disease was refractory, from a patient treated with antithyroid drugs. The receptors here all came from a female donor with Graves disease.

The V gene is TRBV18, the J gene TRBJ1-2; D is possibly TRBD1 (6 bases). CDR3 length: 16 residues. The germline V gene has CDR1 KGHSH and CDR2 LQKENI. V shed 3 bases and J shed 3 bases, with 17 bases lying between them. The CDR3 nucleotides read TGTGCCAGCTCACCCCGGGACAACGGGCGAGACTATGGCTACACCTTC. Translating gives CASSPRDNGRDYGYTF.

A few counts support this clonotype. The J gene is TRBJ1-3, the V gene TRBV29-1; D uncertain. CDR1 is SQVTM and CDR2 is ANQGSEA in the germline V gene. The V end lost 2 bases, the J end lost 0 bases, and 11 bases lay between the germline ends. The CDR3 covers 15 residues. The DNA for the CDR3 is TGCAGCGTTGAATTGGGGTTGAACTCTGGAAACACCATATATTTT. Its translation is CSVELGLNSGNTIYF.

In the case of this clonotype: A single base separates this from a much larger clone, so it may be a read error. The V gene is TRBV24-1, the J gene TRBJ1-5; no definite D call. This CDR3 is 12 amino acids long. CDR1 KGHDR and CDR2 SFDVKD come from the germline V gene. With 5 bases removed from V and 6 bases from J, the gap between germline ends came to 7 bases. The CDR3 region is CATSGGSQPQHF. The CDR3 coding sequence is TGTGCCACCAGTGGAGGGAGTCAGCCCCAGCATTTT.

This clonotype has ten or more counts. V is TRBV12-3 or TRBV12-4 and J is TRBJ2-4; 8 bases fit TRBD2. Trimming at V came to 1 base and at J to 14 bases, leaving 7 bases not matched to a gene. This CDR3 has 13 amino acids. The CDR3 nucleotides read TGTGCCAGCAGTTTAGTCTTAGCGGGAATCGAGTACTTC. Translation gives CASSLVLAGIEYF.

On this clonotype: Because it lacks the conserved phenylalanine or tryptophan at the end, this CDR3 is likely a read error. J is TRBJ2-5 and V is TRBV3-1; D unclear. Trimming shortened V by 0 bases and J by 3 bases, and 11 bases separated the two germline ends. The CDR3 is 15 amino acids. Germline assignment: CDR1 LGHDT and CDR2 YNNKEL (reference sequence). The CDR3 spells CASSQESEYEETQYL. CDR3 nucleotide sequence: TGTGCCAGCAGCCAAGAATCAGAATATGAAGAGACCCAGTACCTC.

This clonotype was counted many times. CDR3 in DNA: TGTGCCAGCACCGCAGGGGTACAAGAGACCCAGTACTTC. Residues: CASTAGVQETQYF. This rearrangement joins TRBV11-2 to TRBJ2-5, with D tentatively TRBD1 (6 bases). V was clipped by 7 bases and J by 2 bases, with 11 bases between them. Germline lookup yields CDR1 SGHAT and CDR2 FQNNGV. The CDR3 sequence is 13 residues long.

This clonotype was detected ten times or more. J is TRBJ1-1 and V is TRBV2; D is uncertain. The CDR3 loop spans 16 amino acids. Trimming took 4 bases from V and 0 from J, leaving 15 bases between them. Germline CDR1 and CDR2: SNHLY and FYNNEI. CDR3 nucleotides: TGTGCCAGCAGTGGGTATAGGGCCAATTTGAACACTGAAGCTTTCTTT. This translates into CASSGYRANLNTEAFF.

This clonotype was seen at least ten times. The CDR3 loop reads CASSAGQGDWEGYTF. DNA for the CDR3: TGTGCCAGCAGTGCCGGACAGGGAGATTGGGAGGGCTACACCTTC. The chain employs TRBV28 and TRBJ1-2, with 8 bases that match TRBD1. The trim removed 5 bases at V and 8 bases at J, leaving 13 bases unmatched. Germline V lookup: CDR1 MDHEN, CDR2 SYDVKM. The CDR3 loop spans 15 amino acids.

This clonotype was observed many times. The V gene is TRBV5-1, the J gene TRBJ1-1; D uncertain. Trimming stripped 0 bases from V and 3 bases from J, with 12 bases between. This CDR3 has 15 residues. The germline V gene encodes CDR1 SGHRS and CDR2 YFSETQ. The CDR3 DNA is TGCGCCAGCAGCTTGGCTCCGGGTGGGGACACTGAAGCTTTCTTT. Residues: CASSLAPGGDTEAFF.

The table lists this clonotype with a few counts. This chain uses TRBV12-3 or TRBV12-4 with TRBJ2-4, with D perhaps TRBD1 or TRBD2 (5 bases each). The V end was cut by 9 bases, the J end by 1 base, with 31 bases between. The length of the CDR3 is 20 residues. The CDR3 region is CASTQGPTSSHIVAKNIQYF. CDR3 bases: TGTGCCAGTACCCAGGGACCTACCTCGTCCCATATCGTCGCCAAAAACATTCAGTACTTC.

This clonotype was counted at least ten times. CDR3 bases: TGTGCCAGCAGTCTGACAGGGTTGAACACTGAAGCTTTCTTT. Translated: CASSLTGLNTEAFF. The chain combines TRBV7-9 with TRBJ1-1, with 7 bases lining up with TRBD1. V shed 6 bases and J 0 bases; nucleotides not matched to a gene: 4. CDR1 SEHNR and CDR2 FQNEAQ come from the germline V gene (reference sequence). CDR3 length equals 14 residues.

The V gene is TRBV29-1, the J gene TRBJ1-1; the D is unclear. V lost 3 bases, J lost 11 bases, and 16 bases lay in between. The V gene's germline CDR1 is SQVTM and CDR2 ANQGSEA. There are 12 residues in the CDR3. CDR3 sequence: CSVDEDLRRAFF. CDR3 DNA: TGCAGCGTTGATGAGGACCTAAGAAGGGCTTTCTTT.

This clonotype turned up a few times. The chain links TRBV5-5 to TRBJ1-1; D is perhaps TRBD1 (5 bases). The CDR3 is 17 amino acids. CDR1 SGHKS and CDR2 YYEKEE come from the germline V gene (reference sequence). V shed 3 bases and J shed 1 base, with 19 bases lying between them. The CDR3 DNA reads as TGTGCCAGCAGCTACGTAGGCGGGGGGACTAGGAACACTGAAGCTTTCTTT. Its translation: CASSYVGGGTRNTEAFF.

The J gene is TRBJ2-2, the V gene TRBV5-1; weak D call: TRBD2 (6 bases). CDR3 length: 15 residues. V was clipped by 2 bases and J by 5 bases, with 13 bases between them. Germline V gene lookup returns CDR1 SGHRS and CDR2 YFSETQ. CDR3 residues: CASSFGGSGTGELFF. CDR3 DNA sequence: TGCGCCAGCAGCTTCGGTGGGAGCGGGACCGGGGAGCTGTTTTTT.

The chain couples TRBV11-2 to TRBJ2-7, with 8 bases that match TRBD1. Germline trimming cut 5 bases from V and 6 bases from J; bases unmatched to any gene: 6. From germline, CDR1 is SGHAT and CDR2 FQNNGV. There are 13 residues in the CDR3. The CDR3 nucleotides are TGTGCCAGCAGCCCCAGGGGGCGGGTCGAGCAGTACTTC. This sequence encodes CASSPRGRVEQYF.

The gene calls are TRBV5-4 and TRBJ2-5, with TRBD2 as a possible D gene (5 bases). Germline CDR1 reads SGHNT; CDR2 reads YYREEE (reference sequence). This CDR3 has 18 residues. With 0 bases removed from V and 1 base from J, the gap between germline ends came to 19 bases. The CDR3 DNA reads TGTGCCAGCAGCTTGGACGGTATAGTCGGGAATCCCCAAGAGACCCAGTACTTC. Protein: CASSLDGIVGNPQETQYF.

This clonotype was seen repeatedly, ten times or more. The genes are TRBV6-1 and TRBJ2-6, with D unclear. Trimming took 5 bases from V and 4 from J, leaving 15 bases between them. Germline V CDR1 and CDR2: MNHNS, SASEGT. The CDR3 covers 16 residues. The CDR3 nucleotides read TGTGCCAGCAGTCCCCCAGGCTCCGGCGGGGCCAACGTCCTGACTTTC. It encodes CASSPPGSGGANVLTF.

In this sample, this clonotype turned up many times. This chain joins TRBV19 and TRBJ1-1; TRBD1 might be the D (5 bases). CDR3 length equals 14 residues. V lost 5 bases and J 1 base, leaving 11 bases between the germline ends. The V gene's germline CDR1 is LNHDA and CDR2 SQIVND (reference sequence). The CDR3 loop is CASSQGLGNTEAFF. CDR3 bases: TGTGCCAGTAGTCAGGGACTAGGGAACACTGAAGCTTTCTTT.

Note on this clonotype: It may be a read error: a sequence one base away is much more abundant. Likely a read error: the CDR3 ends without its conserved phenylalanine or tryptophan. The chain joins TRBV10-3 to TRBJ1-1, with 9 nucleotides matching TRBD1. The ends lost 10 bases at V and 7 bases at J; junction bases unmatched: 25. Germline assignment: CDR1 ENHRY and CDR2 SYGVKD. This CDR3 has 18 residues. CDR3 in amino acids: CASRTIGTGKTYGVEAFL. Here the CDR3 DNA reads TGTGCCAGCAGAACCATTGGGACAGGGAAAACCTACGGGGTTGAAGCTTTCCTT.

For this clonotype: This CDR3 fails to terminate in the conserved phenylalanine or tryptophan, so it likely reflects a read error. The chain has TRBV6-4 and TRBJ2-7, with 7 nucleotides matching TRBD1. The CDR3 is 13 amino acids. Germline loops: CDR1 MRHNA, CDR2 SNTAGT. The CDR3 nucleotides are TGTGCCTGCAGCACAGGGGTTATCCACGAGCAGTACCTC. This sequence encodes CACSTGVIHEQYL.

This clonotype has just a few counts. The rearrangement uses TRBV7-9 and TRBJ2-6; 10 nucleotides align to TRBD1. Germline V CDR1 and CDR2: SEHNR, FQNEAQ (reference sequence). The trim removed 5 bases at V and 0 bases at J, leaving 13 bases unmatched. The CDR3 covers 20 residues. The CDR3 DNA follows: TGTGCCAGCAGCCGTCCGGGGACAGGGGTTACCAGCTCTGGGGCCAACGTCCTGACTTTC. Amino acids: CASSRPGTGVTSSGANVLTF.

A few counts support this clonotype. V and J are TRBV6-1 and TRBJ2-2; no firm D call. The CDR3 is made up of 16 amino acids. Germline assignment: CDR1 MNHNS and CDR2 SASEGT. V lost 6 bases, J lost 1 base, and 15 bases lay in between. CDR3 sequence reads: CASSLRNILNTGELFF. DNA of the CDR3: TGTGCCAGCAGCCTCCGCAACATTCTGAACACCGGGGAGCTGTTTTTT.